This is a list of T cell receptor beta chains from one sample in a study of T-cell reconstitution after alpha-beta-depleted transplantation in children. Using its own MiXCR run on the PCR reads, TCRdb lists one record per CDR3 protein. This sample has under 35,000 distinct CDR3 sequences; roughly a sixth occur once, and the top ten carry around 35%. The material sequenced was PBMCs, mostly from graft donor cells, taken 60 days after TCRalphabeta/CD19-depleted stem cell transplant. Source of these receptors: a male patient aged 2-9 years who had a stem cell transplant for acute lymphoblastic leukemia, so the T cells may come from the graft donor. Each CDR3 is given with its conserved first and last residue. The D gene is left open where the match is weak. Size values are once, few and many counts, or a class for expanded clones, and some rows have none.

size | J | V | D | DNA | CDR3
. | TRBJ2-5 | TRBV4-2 | . | TGTGCCAGCAGCCAAGGGGTCTTTGGGGGGACAACCTCGTACCAAGAGACCCAGTACTTC | CASSQGVFGGTTSYQETQYF
many | TRBJ2-7 | TRBV6-2/TRBV6-3 | . | TGTGCCAGCCGGGACCCGGCCACCTACGAGCAGTACTTC | CASRDPATYEQYF
. | TRBJ2-3 | TRBV9 | TRBD2 | TGTGCCAGCAGCGTAGGTGCACTAGCGGGGAGGCAAGGCACATATACGCAGTATTTT | CASSVGALAGRQGTYTQYF
few | TRBJ1-1 | TRBV4-2 | . | TGTGCCAGCAGCCAACCCGACACCTACGGAGCTTTCTTT | CASSQPDTYGAFF
few | TRBJ2-5 | TRBV7-2 | TRBD1 | TGTGCCAGCAGCTCGTCGAACAGGGGTGAGACCCAGTACTTC | CASSSSNRGETQYF
few | TRBJ1-5 | TRBV9 | TRBD1 | TGTGCCAGCAGCCCCGGGACAGCATATAGCAATCAGCCCCAGCATTTT | CASSPGTAYSNQPQHF
many | TRBJ2-7 | TRBV20-1 | . | TGCAGTGCTAGGGGGGTCGCATCCTACGAGCAGTACTTC | CSARGVASYEQYF
few | TRBJ2-1 | TRBV15 | . | TGTGCCACCAGCAGAGTGATGGGGGCAGCCTACAATGAGCAGTTCTTC | CATSRVMGAAYNEQFF
. | TRBJ1-1 | TRBV20-1 | . | TGCAGTGCTAGCCCCAGGGGAAGGACTGAAGCTTTCTTT | CSASPRGRTEAFF
medium-sized | TRBJ2-5 | TRBV10-3 | . | TGTGCCATCAGTCGATCCAGGGGAGAGACCCAGTACTTC | CAISRSRGETQYF
. | TRBJ1-1 | TRBV10-2 | . | TGCGCCAGCAGTGACCGACGGAGGAACACTGAAGCTTTCTTT | CASSDRRRNTEAFF
. | TRBJ2-7 | TRBV6-1 | . | TGTGCCAGCAGCATAACCGGGGGCTCCTACGAGCAGTACTTC | CASSITGGSYEQYF
few | TRBJ1-5 | TRBV12-3/TRBV12-4 | . | TGTGCCAGCAGTTCTCCAGAAGGGCCCCAGCATTTT | CASSSPEGPQHF
many | TRBJ2-2 | TRBV12-3/TRBV12-4 | TRBD1 | TGTGCCAGCAGTGTCCGCAGGGGGTTCACCGGGGAGCTGTTTTTT | CASSVRRGFTGELFF
many | TRBJ2-3 | TRBV7-9 | . | TGTGCCAGCAGCCCCCGACGGGCGGGTCAAGATACGCAGTATTTT | CASSPRRAGQDTQYF
many | TRBJ1-2 | TRBV7-2 | TRBD1 | TGTGCCAGCAGCTTAAATTACGGGACAGGGGGCGACTACACCTTC | CASSLNYGTGGDYTF
. | TRBJ2-3 | TRBV20-1 | . | TGCAGTGCTAGTTGGAACCTGGACTCCCGCATCACAGATACGCAGTATTTT | CSASWNLDSRITDTQYF
. | TRBJ2-7 | TRBV15 | TRBD2 | TGTGCCACCAGCTTCCAGGCAGCGGGGGGTTCCTACGAGCAGTACTTC | CATSFQAAGGSYEQYF
. | TRBJ2-3 | TRBV14 | . | TGTGCCAGCAGCCGCCCCCGCTTGGTCATCACAGATACGCAGTATTTT | CASSRPRLVITDTQYF
medium-sized | TRBJ1-5 | TRBV29-1 | . | TGCAGCATCCTAGGCGTCGCCGGTCAGCCCCAGCATTTT | CSILGVAGQPQHF
. | TRBJ2-2 | TRBV12-3/TRBV12-4 | TRBD1 | TGTGCCAGCGGACAGGGGCCGATCACCGGGGAGCTGTTTTTT | CASGQGPITGELFF
. | TRBJ2-5 | TRBV12-3/TRBV12-4 | TRBD1 | TGTGCCAGCAGGGCTCTGGGACAGGGAGAAGAGACCCAGTACTTC | CASRALGQGEETQYF
few | TRBJ2-5 | TRBV28 | . | TGTGCCAGCAGTTTGATTCGAGGAGAGACCCAGTACTTC | CASSLIRGETQYF
. | TRBJ2-3 | TRBV6-1 | . | TGTGCCACCGCGGGTACAGCCACAGATACGCAGTATTTT | CATAGTATDTQYF
many | TRBJ2-1 | TRBV29-1 | . | TGCAGCGTTGAAAGAACAGGGCTTGGCAATGAGCAGTTCTTC | CSVERTGLGNEQFF
many | TRBJ2-7 | TRBV6-6 | . | TGTGCCAGCAGTTACTTAGGGGGCTACGAGCAGTACTTC | CASSYLGGYEQYF
few | TRBJ1-2 | TRBV7-2 | . | TGTGCCAGCAGCTTAGCGGGAGTTTCTGGCTACACCTTC | CASSLAGVSGYTF
few | TRBJ1-5 | TRBV27 | . | TGTGCCAGCAGTTTAACCGGTGGGCAGCCCCAGCATTTT | CASSLTGGQPQHF
few | TRBJ2-7 | TRBV20-1 | TRBD1 | TGCAGTGCTACTAACAGGGGATACGAGCAGTACTTC | CSATNRGYEQYF
few | TRBJ2-5 | TRBV5-6 | TRBD2 | TGTGCCAGCTTGGAACTAGCGGGGGAAGAGACCCAGTACTTC | CASLELAGEETQYF
many | TRBJ2-7 | TRBV27 | TRBD1 | TGTGCCAGCAGTTCACACGAACCGGGACAGTGGACCTACGAGCAGTACTTC | CASSSHEPGQWTYEQYF
. | TRBJ2-1 | TRBV7-2 | . | TGTGCCAGCAGCTCAGGTTCGGGGGGCAGATACAATGAGCAGTTCTTC | CASSSGSGGRYNEQFF
. | TRBJ2-1 | TRBV4-2 | TRBD2 | TGTGCCAGCAGCCCGCCACCTAGCGGTTACAATGAGCAGTTCTTC | CASSPPPSGYNEQFF
. | TRBJ1-3 | TRBV20-1 | . | TGCAGTGCACACAGGAACGACTCTGGAAACACCATATATTTT | CSAHRNDSGNTIYF
. | TRBJ2-5 | TRBV20-1 | . | TGCAGTGCTAGGGTGGGACTGATCCAAGAGACCCAGTACTTC | CSARVGLIQETQYF
. | TRBJ2-7 | TRBV30 | . | TGTGCCTGGCTCCGGGACTCTAACTACGAGCAGTACTTC | CAWLRDSNYEQYF
once | TRBJ1-4 | TRBV19 | . | TGTGCCAGTAGTATCGTCAGGGATGAAAAACTGTTTTTT | CASSIVRDEKLFF
few | TRBJ1-2 | TRBV7-2 | TRBD1 | TGTGCCAGCAGCTTAGCGGGACAGGGGAACTATGGCTACACCTTC | CASSLAGQGNYGYTF
. | TRBJ1-6 | TRBV6-1 | TRBD1 | TGTGCCAGCAGTGAAATAGGGAGGGGGCGCCTTTCACCCCTCCACTTT | CASSEIGRGRLSPLHF
few | TRBJ1-1 | TRBV5-1 | . | TGCGCCAGCAGCCTTCAAACGGGAGGCGGCACTGAAGCTTTCTTT | CASSLQTGGGTEAFF
few | TRBJ2-4 | TRBV6-5 | . | TGTGCCAGCAGTTACTCGAGGGGGTTAGCCAAAAACATTCAGTACTTC | CASSYSRGLAKNIQYF